This T cell receptor beta chain was identified during a study of T cell changes during pregnancy in multiple sclerosis. TCRdb's copy holds only in-frame clones and misses some; the assay was immunoSEQ multiplex PCR. The data hold 40,000 to 50,000 clones, with 90% to 95% observed a single time. Trimming removed 4 bases from V and 8 bases from J, with 10 bases in between. Germline CDR1 reads SNHLY; CDR2 reads FYNNEI. CDR3 size: 12 residues. The sample was CD8+ T cells from peripheral blood mononuclear cells, taken in the first trimester of pregnancy. This clonotype was obtained from a female donor with multiple sclerosis, enrolled in a pregnancy study. The V call is TRBV2, the J call TRBJ2-3; D possibly corresponds to TRBD2 (5 bases). The CDR3 sequence: CASSVREGTQYF. The CDR3 DNA sequence: TGTGCCAGCAGTGTTCGTGAGGGTACGCAGTATTTT.